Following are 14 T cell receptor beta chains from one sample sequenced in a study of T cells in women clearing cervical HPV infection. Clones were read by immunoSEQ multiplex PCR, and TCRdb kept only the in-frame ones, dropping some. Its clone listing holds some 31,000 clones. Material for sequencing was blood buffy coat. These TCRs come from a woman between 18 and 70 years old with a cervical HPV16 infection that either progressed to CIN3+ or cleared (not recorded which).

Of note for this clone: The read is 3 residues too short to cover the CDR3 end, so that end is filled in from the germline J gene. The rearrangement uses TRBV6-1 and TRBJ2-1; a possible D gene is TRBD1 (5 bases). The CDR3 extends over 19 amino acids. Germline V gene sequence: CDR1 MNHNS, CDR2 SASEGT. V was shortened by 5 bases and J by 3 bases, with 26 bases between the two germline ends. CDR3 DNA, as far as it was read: TGTGCCAGCAGTAAAGAGGACACGGACCCCTACTACTACTACAATGAG. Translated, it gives CASSKEDTDPYYYYNE. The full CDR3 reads CASSKEDTDPYYYYNEQFF.

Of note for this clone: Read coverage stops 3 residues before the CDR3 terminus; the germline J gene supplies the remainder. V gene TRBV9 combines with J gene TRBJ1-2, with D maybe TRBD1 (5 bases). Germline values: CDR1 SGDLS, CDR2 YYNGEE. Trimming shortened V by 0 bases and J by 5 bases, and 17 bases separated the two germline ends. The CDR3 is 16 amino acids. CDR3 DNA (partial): TGTGCCAGCAGCGTAGCTCCCGGACGGACACTGTATGGC. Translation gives CASSVAPGRTLYG. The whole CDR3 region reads CASSVAPGRTLYGYTF. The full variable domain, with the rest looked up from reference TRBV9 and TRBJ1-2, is DSGVTQTPKHLITATGQRVTLRCSPRSGDLSVYWYQQSLDQGLQFLIQYYNGEERAKGNILERFSAQQFPDLHSELNLSSLELGDSALYFCASSVAPGRTLYGYTFGSGTRLTVV.

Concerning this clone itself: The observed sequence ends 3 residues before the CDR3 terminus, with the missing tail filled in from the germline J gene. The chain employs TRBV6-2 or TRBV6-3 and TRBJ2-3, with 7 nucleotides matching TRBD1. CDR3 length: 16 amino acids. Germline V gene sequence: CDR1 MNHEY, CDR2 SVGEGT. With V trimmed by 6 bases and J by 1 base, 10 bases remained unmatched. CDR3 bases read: TGTGCCAGCAGCCCTCGGGACAGAAGACGCACAGATACG. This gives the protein CASSPRDRRRTDT. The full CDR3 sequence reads CASSPRDRRRTDTQYF.

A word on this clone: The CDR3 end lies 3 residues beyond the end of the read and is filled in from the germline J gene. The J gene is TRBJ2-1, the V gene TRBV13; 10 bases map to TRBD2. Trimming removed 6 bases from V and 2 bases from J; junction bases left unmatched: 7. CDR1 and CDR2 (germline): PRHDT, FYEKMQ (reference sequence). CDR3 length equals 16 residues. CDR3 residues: CASSPSGRATYNEQFF. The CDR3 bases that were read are TGTGCCAGCAGTCCTAGCGGGAGAGCGACCTACAATGAG.

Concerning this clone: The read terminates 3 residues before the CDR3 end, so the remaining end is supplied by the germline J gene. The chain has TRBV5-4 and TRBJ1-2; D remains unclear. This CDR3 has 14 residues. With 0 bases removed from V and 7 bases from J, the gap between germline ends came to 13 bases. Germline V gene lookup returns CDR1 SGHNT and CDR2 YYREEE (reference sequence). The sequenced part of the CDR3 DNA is TGTGCCAGCAGCTTGGCCGGACTCTCCTCTGGC. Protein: CASSLAGLSSG. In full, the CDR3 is CASSLAGLSSGYTF. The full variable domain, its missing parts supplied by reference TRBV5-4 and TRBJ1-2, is ETGVTQSPTHLIKTRGQQVTLRCSSQSGHNTVSWYQQALGQGPQFIFQYYREEENGRGNFPPRFSGLQFPNYSSELNVNALELDDSALYLCASSLAGLSSGYTFGSGTRLTVV.

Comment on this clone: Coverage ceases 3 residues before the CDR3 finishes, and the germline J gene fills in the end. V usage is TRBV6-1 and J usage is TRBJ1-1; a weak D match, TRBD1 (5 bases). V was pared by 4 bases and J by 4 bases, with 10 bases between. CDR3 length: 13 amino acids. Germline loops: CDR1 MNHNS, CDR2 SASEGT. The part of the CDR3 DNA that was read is TGTGCCAGCAGTGTCAGGGAGGGCACTGAA. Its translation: CASSVREGTE. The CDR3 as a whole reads CASSVREGTEAFF.

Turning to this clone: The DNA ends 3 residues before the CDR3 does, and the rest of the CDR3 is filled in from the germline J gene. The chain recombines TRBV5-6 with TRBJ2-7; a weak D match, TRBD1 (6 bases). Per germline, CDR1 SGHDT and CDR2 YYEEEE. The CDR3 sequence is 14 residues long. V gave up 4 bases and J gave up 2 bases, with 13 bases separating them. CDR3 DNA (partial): TGTGCCAGCAGCCAATTCTGGACAGCCTACGAG. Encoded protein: CASSQFWTAYE. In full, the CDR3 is CASSQFWTAYEQYF.

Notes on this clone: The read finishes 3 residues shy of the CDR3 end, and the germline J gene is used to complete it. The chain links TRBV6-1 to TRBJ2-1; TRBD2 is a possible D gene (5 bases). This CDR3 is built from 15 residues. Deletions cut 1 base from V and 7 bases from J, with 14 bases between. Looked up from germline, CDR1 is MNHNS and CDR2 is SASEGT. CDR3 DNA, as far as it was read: TGTGCCAGCAGTGAAGGAGGTAGCGAGTGGAATGAG. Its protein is CASSEGGSEWNE. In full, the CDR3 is CASSEGGSEWNEQFF.

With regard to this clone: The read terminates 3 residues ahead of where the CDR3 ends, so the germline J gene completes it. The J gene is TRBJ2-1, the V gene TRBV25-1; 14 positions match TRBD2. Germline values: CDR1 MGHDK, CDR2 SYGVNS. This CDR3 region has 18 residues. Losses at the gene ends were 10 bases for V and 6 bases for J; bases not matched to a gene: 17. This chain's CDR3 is CAIPTSGRADVSSNEQFF. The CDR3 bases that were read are TGTGCCATCCCGACTAGCGGGAGGGCCGATGTTTCTTCCAATGAG.

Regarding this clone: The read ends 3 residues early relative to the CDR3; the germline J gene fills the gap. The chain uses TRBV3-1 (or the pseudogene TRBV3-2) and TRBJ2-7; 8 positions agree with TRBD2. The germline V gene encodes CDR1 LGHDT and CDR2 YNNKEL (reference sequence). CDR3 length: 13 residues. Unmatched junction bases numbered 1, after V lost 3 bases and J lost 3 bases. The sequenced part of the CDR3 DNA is TGTGCCAGCAGCCATCGGGGGGGCTACGAG. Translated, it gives CASSHRGGYE. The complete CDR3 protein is CASSHRGGYEQYF.

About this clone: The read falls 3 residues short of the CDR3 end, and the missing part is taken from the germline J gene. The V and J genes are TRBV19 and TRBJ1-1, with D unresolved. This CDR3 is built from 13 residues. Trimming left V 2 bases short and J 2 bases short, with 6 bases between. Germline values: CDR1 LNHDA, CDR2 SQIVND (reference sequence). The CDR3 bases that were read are TGTGCCAGTAGTATATCCAAAAACACTGAA. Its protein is CASSISKNTE. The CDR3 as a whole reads CASSISKNTEAFF.

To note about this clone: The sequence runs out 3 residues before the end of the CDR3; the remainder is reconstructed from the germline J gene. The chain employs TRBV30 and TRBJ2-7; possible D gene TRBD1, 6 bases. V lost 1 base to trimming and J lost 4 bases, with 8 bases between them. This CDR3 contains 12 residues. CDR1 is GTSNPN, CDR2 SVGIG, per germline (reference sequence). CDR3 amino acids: CAWSATGYEQYF. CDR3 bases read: TGTGCCTGGAGTGCGACAGGTTACGAG.

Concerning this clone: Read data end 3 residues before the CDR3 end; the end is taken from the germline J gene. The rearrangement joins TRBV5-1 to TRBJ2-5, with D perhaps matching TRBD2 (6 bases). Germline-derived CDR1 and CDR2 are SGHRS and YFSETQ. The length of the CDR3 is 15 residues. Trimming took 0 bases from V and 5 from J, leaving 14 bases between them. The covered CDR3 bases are TGCGCCAGCAGCTTGGCCCGGGGGTCGGGGGAGACC. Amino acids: CASSLARGSGET. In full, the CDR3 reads CASSLARGSGETQYF.

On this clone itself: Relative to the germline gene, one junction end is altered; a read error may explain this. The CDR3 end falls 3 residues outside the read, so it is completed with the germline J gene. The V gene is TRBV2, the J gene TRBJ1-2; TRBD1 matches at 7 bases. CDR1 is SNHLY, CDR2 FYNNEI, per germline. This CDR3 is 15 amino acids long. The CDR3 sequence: CASREGDSRTDTYTF. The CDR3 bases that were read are TGTGCCAGCAGAGAAGGGGACAGTCGCACAGATACC.